One sample yielded the 27 T cell receptor beta chains listed below, sequenced in a study of Ad26.COV2.S vaccination and SARS-CoV-2 variants. This table comes from immunoSEQ multiplex PCR, and its TCRdb copy is limited to in-frame clones, with some not included. The data contain approximately 480,000 clones, around nine tenths of them singletons. Treatment given: some 19 received Ad26.COV2.S at low or high dose, single or two shots; about 5 received placebo; per-sample allocation not given. The samples were gathered on day 63 after the first injection of vaccine or placebo. The material sequenced was peripheral blood, taken in a trial of Ad26.COV2.S vaccine versus placebo. The receptors originated from a person aged 18-65 years who received the Ad26.COV2.S COVID-19 vaccine or a placebo.

This chain joins TRBV6-5 and TRBJ1-2; possibly TRBD1 for D (6 bases). Per germline, CDR1 MNHEY and CDR2 SVGAGI. CDR3 size: 11 residues. Trimming left V 9 bases short and J 8 bases short, with 13 bases between. CDR3 sequence reads: CASLQGWGYTF. CDR3 in DNA: TGTGCCAGTCTGCAGGGGTGGGGCTACACCTTC.

The CDR3 nucleotides read TGCGCCAGCAGCTTGGCAATGGGACGTGAAGGGTATGAGCAGTTCTTC. Its protein product is CASSLAMGREGYEQFF. The rearrangement links TRBV5-1 to TRBJ2-1; D assignment may be TRBD1 or TRBD2 (5 bases each). Between the trimmed V and J ends, which lost 0 bases and 8 bases, there was a span of 18 bases. The length of the CDR3 is 16 residues. Germline CDR1 reads SGHRS; CDR2 reads YFSETQ.

V is TRBV27 and J is TRBJ2-1; D gene ambiguous. The CDR3 length is 15 residues. Trimming shortened V by 5 bases and J by 0 bases, and 11 bases separated the two germline ends. CDR1 is MNHEY, CDR2 SMNVEV, per germline (reference sequence). CDR3 amino acids: CASSPKVSSYNEQFF. The DNA for the CDR3 is TGTGCCAGCAGTCCAAAGGTTAGCTCCTACAATGAGCAGTTCTTC.

In DNA form, the CDR3 reads TGTGCCAGCAGCTTGTTGGCAGCAGGGGGCGGATATGGCTACACCTTC. Translation: CASSLLAAGGGYGYTF. This chain connects TRBV5-6 to TRBJ1-2, with TRBD1 matching over 8 bases. The trim removed 1 base at V and 5 bases at J, leaving 10 bases unmatched. Germline V lookup: CDR1 SGHDT, CDR2 YYEEEE. The CDR3 consists of 16 residues.

The genes are TRBV4-2 and TRBJ2-1; 7 bases line up with TRBD2. There are 15 residues in the CDR3. In germline, CDR1 is LGHNA, CDR2 YNFKEQ. With 2 bases clipped from V and 2 bases from J, the junction kept 3 bases outside the gene matches. The CDR3 region is CASSQWEGPYNEQFF. As DNA, the CDR3 is TGTGCCAGCAGCCAATGGGAGGGGCCCTACAATGAGCAGTTCTTC.

The gene calls are TRBV5-6 and TRBJ2-2, with TRBD2 matching over 8 bases. The CDR3 consists of 17 residues. J lost 1 base, V lost 2 bases, and 7 bases had no gene match. Germline values: CDR1 SGHDT, CDR2 YYEEEE. The CDR3 loop reads CASSLKPGLGNTGELFF. The CDR3 DNA reads as TGTGCCAGCAGCTTAAAACCGGGACTAGGGAACACCGGGGAGCTGTTTTTT.

The chain couples TRBV5-1 to TRBJ1-1, with D possibly TRBD1 on 5 matching bases. CDR3 length: 14 amino acids. The V end lost 5 bases, the J end lost 4 bases, and 15 bases lay between the germline ends. Germline CDR1 reads SGHRS; CDR2 reads YFSETQ. In nucleotides, the CDR3 is TGCGCCAGCAGTTGGGGGTCAGGTGGCACTGAAGCTTTCTTT. Translation gives CASSWGSGGTEAFF.

The rearrangement links TRBV9 to TRBJ2-7; D gene ambiguous. CDR1 is SGDLS, CDR2 YYNGEE, per germline. Trimming shortened V by 0 bases and J by 6 bases, and 16 bases separated the two germline ends. The CDR3 consists of 15 residues. CDR3 protein: CASSVGIRVESEQYF. The CDR3 coding sequence is TGTGCCAGCAGCGTAGGCATTAGGGTGGAGTCCGAGCAGTACTTC.

The chain links TRBV2 to TRBJ2-3, with 11 bases matching TRBD1. This CDR3 is built from 14 residues. V was clipped by 5 bases and J by 4 bases; unmatched bases: 2. Looked up from germline, CDR1 is SNHLY and CDR2 is FYNNEI. CDR3 protein: CASSRTGGADTQYF. CDR3 nucleotides: TGTGCCAGCAGTCGGACAGGGGGCGCAGATACGCAGTATTTT. Filled out from reference TRBV2 and TRBJ2-3, the complete variable domain reads EPEVTQTPSHQVTQMGQEVILRCVPISNHLYFYWYRQILGQKVEFLVSFYNNEISEKSEIFDDQFSVERPDGSNFTLKIRSTKLEDSAMYFCASSRTGGADTQYFGPGTRLTVL.

The J gene is TRBJ2-1, the V gene TRBV28; no definite D call. This CDR3 contains 14 residues. Per germline, CDR1 MDHEN and CDR2 SYDVKM. V was cut by 7 bases and J by 0 bases, with 10 bases left in between. The CDR3 nucleotides read TGTGCCAGCACAACTGCAAACTCCTACAATGAGCAGTTCTTC. Protein sequence: CASTTANSYNEQFF. Based on the CDR3 plus reference TRBV28 and TRBJ2-1, the full variable domain is DVKVTQSSRYLVKRTGEKVFLECVQDMDHENMFWYRQDPGLGLRLIYFSYDVKMKEKGDIPEGYSVSREKKERFSLILESASTNQTSMYLCASTTANSYNEQFFGPGTRLTVL.

This chain links TRBV5-1 with TRBJ2-7; D is perhaps TRBD1 (6 bases). This CDR3 spans 16 amino acids. Germline V gene data show CDR1 as SGHRS and CDR2 as YFSETQ. V dropped 4 bases and J dropped 5 bases, with 22 bases sitting between them. The CDR3 spells CASSTLGGRTPHEQYF. The CDR3 DNA follows: TGCGCCAGCAGCACCCTTGGGGGCAGGACTCCGCACGAGCAGTACTTC.

This chain connects TRBV11-2 to TRBJ2-2, with no clear D. The CDR3 sequence is 15 residues long. Trimming took 5 bases from V and 4 from J, leaving 14 bases between them. CDR1 SGHAT and CDR2 FQNNGV come from the germline V gene. This CDR3 reads CASSLERVGTGELFF. As DNA, the CDR3 is TGTGCCAGCAGCCTCGAAAGGGTGGGCACCGGGGAGCTGTTTTTT.

The V and J genes are TRBV28 and TRBJ2-1; a possible D gene is TRBD2 (5 bases). The CDR3 has 15 residues. Looked up from germline, CDR1 is MDHEN and CDR2 is SYDVKM. The V gene lost 6 bases and the J gene lost 6 bases, with 18 bases spanning the gap. CDR3 sequence (DNA): TGTGCCAGCAGCCTGCTTCTTTCGCGGGCCAATGAGCAGTTCTTC. Its protein is CASSLLLSRANEQFF.

The sample holds a few counts of this clone. The chain combines TRBV6-2 or TRBV6-3 with TRBJ2-1; no reliable D call. Looked up from germline, CDR1 is MNHEY and CDR2 is SVGEGT. Between the trimmed V and J ends, which lost 5 bases and 12 bases, there was a span of 20 bases. The CDR3 is 14 residues long. CDR3 protein: CASSRRMLSVGQFF. CDR3 bases: TGTGCCAGCAGTCGAAGGATGTTGAGCGTTGGGCAGTTCTTC.

This clone was seen only a few times. The chain joins TRBV4-1 to TRBJ1-2, with D perhaps matching TRBD1 (6 bases). Germline values: CDR1 MGHRA, CDR2 YSYEKL. CDR3 size: 16 residues. Deletions cut 0 bases from V and 4 bases from J, with 15 bases between. The CDR3 is CASSQDSGQRPYGYTF. The DNA for the CDR3 is TGCGCCAGCAGCCAAGACTCCGGACAGAGACCCTATGGCTACACCTTC.

This clone occurred once. The chain employs TRBV28 and TRBJ1-1, with 7 bases lining up with TRBD1. V shed 6 bases, J shed 1 base, and the junction held 5 bases outside the gene matches. This CDR3 region has 14 residues. The germline V gene has CDR1 MDHEN and CDR2 SYDVKM. The CDR3 DNA follows: TGTGCCAGCAGCCAAGGGACAGCGAACACTGAAGCTTTCTTT. It specifies CASSQGTANTEAFF.

V is TRBV18 and J is TRBJ2-7; possibly TRBD1 for D (5 bases). Germline values: CDR1 KGHSH, CDR2 LQKENI. V was cut by 3 bases and J by 6 bases, with 12 bases left in between. The CDR3 runs 13 residues. The CDR3 region has the DNA TGTGCCAGCTCACCGCCTCAGGGCGGCGAGCAGTACTTC. Translation: CASSPPQGGEQYF.

The V and J genes are TRBV6-5 and TRBJ1-2; 9 nucleotides agree with TRBD1. Germline CDR1 and CDR2: MNHEY and SVGAGI. J was trimmed by 4 bases and V by 6 bases; bases with no gene match: 3. There are 13 residues in the CDR3. This CDR3 is CASRGQGSYGYTF. The CDR3 DNA follows: TGTGCCAGCAGGGGACAGGGCTCCTATGGCTACACCTTC.

The chain uses TRBV5-4 and TRBJ2-1, with D maybe TRBD2 (5 bases). Germline V lookup: CDR1 SGHNT, CDR2 YYREEE (reference sequence). The CDR3 is 15 amino acids. The V end lost 4 bases, the J end lost 7 bases, and 18 bases lay between the germline ends. The CDR3 DNA follows: TGTGCCAGCAGCCCAAGAGGGCTTACTAGTAATGAGCAGTTCTTC. Translation: CASSPRGLTSNEQFF.

The chain joins TRBV19 to TRBJ1-5; no clear D. This CDR3 contains 15 residues. The germline V gene encodes CDR1 LNHDA and CDR2 SQIVND (reference sequence). V shed 3 bases and J shed 3 bases, with 12 bases lying between them. The CDR3 bases are TGTGCCAGTAGTATCCCAAGTTCTAACAATCAGCCCCAGCATTTT. This translates into CASSIPSSNNQPQHF.

This clone showed up many times. The V call is TRBV6-1, the J call TRBJ1-6, with D unclear. Trimming shortened V by 2 bases and J by 9 bases, and 11 bases separated the two germline ends. Germline V gives CDR1 MNHNS, CDR2 SASEGT. This CDR3 has 14 residues. Here the CDR3 reads CASSERLPGSPLHF. For the CDR3, the DNA is TGTGCCAGCAGTGAAAGACTACCCGGTTCACCCCTCCACTTT.

V gene TRBV7-3 combines with J gene TRBJ2-7; perhaps D is TRBD1 or TRBD2 (5 bases each). The CDR3 is 14 amino acids. Trimming removed 5 bases at V and 2 bases at J, with 13 bases between. The germline CDR1 and CDR2 sequences are SGHTA and FQGTGA. CDR3 DNA: TGTGCCAGCAGCCCCGACGTGGGACCCTACGAGCAGTACTTC. This gives the protein CASSPDVGPYEQYF.

The V call is TRBV2, the J call TRBJ1-2, with D perhaps TRBD1 (6 bases). CDR3 size: 13 residues. V was shortened by 8 bases and J by 4 bases, with 14 bases between the two germline ends. Germline CDR1 is SNHLY and CDR2 is FYNNEI. CDR3 coding DNA: TGTGCCAGCTCCAACAGGGACCTCTATGGCTACACCTTC. Residues: CASSNRDLYGYTF.

The chain links TRBV27 to TRBJ2-7; perhaps TRBD2 as D (5 bases). V dropped 4 bases and J dropped 7 bases, with 17 bases sitting between them. Germline-derived CDR1 and CDR2 are MNHEY and SMNVEV (reference sequence). This CDR3 region has 14 residues. CDR3 DNA: TGTGCCAGCAGTTCCGCGGTACCGCCGGGGGAGCAGTACTTC. Its protein product is CASSSAVPPGEQYF.

The genes are TRBV10-1 and TRBJ1-2; the D gene is possibly TRBD1 (6 bases). Trimming shortened V by 11 bases and J by 4 bases, and 38 bases separated the two germline ends. CDR1 is WNHNN, CDR2 SYGVQD, per germline (reference sequence). The CDR3 spans 20 residues. CDR3 nucleotides: TGCGCCTCACCTACTTCTTCATTCCCGTCGAGGGGGTGTTTGGGCTATGGCTACACCTTC. This sequence encodes CASPTSSFPSRGCLGYGYTF.

The V and J genes are TRBV9 and TRBJ2-7, with TRBD2 matching 7 bases. The CDR3 contains 15 residues. Per germline, CDR1 SGDLS and CDR2 YYNGEE. The junction had 9 bases not matched to a gene; V was cut back by 4 bases and J by 2 bases. The CDR3 region is CASSPGLVLTYEQYF. The CDR3 coding sequence is TGTGCCAGCAGCCCCGGACTAGTCCTTACCTACGAGCAGTACTTC.

This sequence joins TRBV28 and TRBJ1-6; unclear D gene. CDR1 and CDR2 (germline): MDHEN, SYDVKM. Trimming pared 6 bases from V and 12 bases from J, leaving 12 bases between. The CDR3 totals 12 residues. The chain's CDR3 is CASSLPPGPLHF. Here the CDR3 DNA reads TGTGCCAGCAGCCTCCCCCCCGGACCCCTCCACTTT.